Below, 22 T cell receptor beta chains from the same sample are listed, as sequenced in a study of T cells in localized non-small cell lung cancer. Assay: immunoSEQ multiplex PCR; the TCRdb copy retains only in-frame clones and omits some. The sample lists 90,000 to 100,000 clones, about nine tenths occurring once. Sequencing used PBMCs, obtained before any cancer treatment. These receptors came from a woman between 35 and 70 years old with stage II squamous cell lung carcinoma.

CDR3 loop: CASSLVQGDGNSPLHF. The CDR3 DNA reads as TGTGCCAGCAGCTTGGTACAGGGAGACGGTAATTCACCCCTCCACTTT. The chain carries TRBV5-6 and TRBJ1-6, with a possible D match to TRBD1 (6 bases). The V gene's germline CDR1 is SGHDT and CDR2 YYEEEE. The CDR3 covers 16 residues. The V and J ends lost 0 bases and 6 bases respectively, with 13 bases between them.

The chain links TRBV5-8 to TRBJ1-2; D is unclear. CDR1 and CDR2 from the germline V gene are SGHTS and YDEGEE. The CDR3 is 14 amino acids. V was cut by 2 bases and J by 0 bases, with 8 bases left in between. The CDR3 DNA follows: TGTGCCAGCAGCTTCGGGAGGCCTAACTATGGCTACACCTTC. Encoded protein: CASSFGRPNYGYTF.

The J gene is TRBJ1-2, the V gene TRBV27; 7 positions agree with TRBD1. The CDR3 covers 15 residues. V gave up 6 bases and J gave up 4 bases; unmatched junction bases: 11. Germline CDR1 is MNHEY and CDR2 is SMNVEV (reference sequence). CDR3 DNA: TGTGCCAGCAGCCCGTGGAGGGGGCAGGTCTATGGCTACACCTTC. It translates to CASSPWRGQVYGYTF.

The chain joins TRBV4-2 to TRBJ1-2, with TRBD1 matching over 7 bases. The V and J ends lost 3 bases and 3 bases, in that order; junction bases with no gene match: 19. CDR3 length equals 19 residues. Germline V gene data show CDR1 as LGHNA and CDR2 as YNFKEQ. CDR3 in amino acids: CASSQAYRGSTPVDYGYTF. CDR3 coding DNA: TGTGCCAGCAGCCAGGCCTACAGGGGTTCGACCCCTGTTGACTATGGCTACACCTTC.

J is TRBJ1-5 and V is TRBV12-5, with 12 positions matching TRBD1. The germline V gene encodes CDR1 LGHNT and CDR2 FRNRAP. V shed 5 bases and J 5 bases; nucleotides not matched to a gene: 10. The CDR3 has 17 amino acids. CDR3 protein: CASGPTGTGGLYQPQHF. The CDR3 nucleotides are TGTGCTAGTGGTCCAACCGGGACAGGGGGCCTGTATCAGCCCCAGCATTTT.

This clone showed up just a few times. The chain couples TRBV6-6 to TRBJ1-1, with D tentatively TRBD1 (5 bases). Trimming took 2 bases from V and 1 from J, leaving 14 bases between them. The CDR3 loop spans 16 amino acids. Germline V gene sequence: CDR1 MNHNY, CDR2 SVGAGI (reference sequence). Here the CDR3 reads CASSYGGGKTNTEAFF. CDR3 nucleotide sequence: TGTGCCAGCAGTTACGGGGGGGGGAAAACGAACACTGAAGCTTTCTTT.

This clone was counted a few times. The CDR3 spells CAWTGVNEQFF. The CDR3 nucleotides are TGTGCCTGGACAGGGGTGAATGAGCAGTTCTTC. This chain joins TRBV30 and TRBJ2-1; tentative D call: TRBD1 (6 bases). The V gene lost 4 bases and the J gene lost 7 bases, with 8 bases spanning the gap. The CDR3 length is 11 residues. CDR1 and CDR2 (germline): GTSNPN, SVGIG (reference sequence).

The chain recombines TRBV5-1 with TRBJ2-1; a possible D gene is TRBD1 (8 bases). The CDR3 has 15 amino acids. Between the trimmed V and J ends, which lost 2 bases and 1 base, there was a span of 10 bases. Germline loops: CDR1 SGHRS, CDR2 YFSETQ. In nucleotides, the CDR3 is TGCGCCAGCAGCTTACAGGGGGGGTCCTACAATGAGCAGTTCTTC. Translating it yields CASSLQGGSYNEQFF. The full variable domain, completed using reference TRBV5-1 and TRBJ2-1, is KAGVTQTPRYLIKTRGQQVTLSCSPISGHRSVSWYQQTPGQGLQFLFEYFSETQRNKGNFPGRFSGRQFSNSRSEMNVSTLELGDSALYLCASSLQGGSYNEQFFGPGTRLTVL.

The chain links TRBV19 to TRBJ1-2, with D perhaps TRBD1 (6 bases). Germline V gene sequence: CDR1 LNHDA, CDR2 SQIVND (reference sequence). The CDR3 has 16 residues. Trimming left V 7 bases short and J 4 bases short, with 22 bases between. For the CDR3, the DNA is TGTGCCAGTACCACGGGACATCAGGATGTAGCCTATGGCTACACCTTC. This encodes CASTTGHQDVAYGYTF.

The chain is built from TRBV2 and TRBJ2-7, with D perhaps matching TRBD1 (6 bases). CDR1 and CDR2 (germline): SNHLY, FYNNEI. This CDR3 has 14 amino acids. The V gene lost 10 bases and the J gene lost 2 bases, with 18 bases spanning the gap. The CDR3 nucleotides read TGTGCCATCCAGGACAGCCGGCCCCCCTACGAGCAGTACTTC. Amino acid sequence: CAIQDSRPPYEQYF. The full variable domain, with the rest looked up from reference TRBV2 and TRBJ2-7, is EPEVTQTPSHQVTQMGQEVILRCVPISNHLYFYWYRQILGQKVEFLVSFYNNEISEKSEIFDDQFSVERPDGSNFTLKIRSTKLEDSAMYFCAIQDSRPPYEQYFGPGTRLTVT.

The chain employs TRBV5-1 and TRBJ1-5, with a possible D match to TRBD1 (6 bases). Germline V gene data show CDR1 as SGHRS and CDR2 as YFSETQ. This CDR3 is built from 14 residues. V was trimmed by 0 bases and J by 7 bases, leaving 11 bases between them. CDR3 in amino acids: CASSLEGGWQPQHF. As DNA, the CDR3 is TGCGCCAGCAGCTTGGAGGGGGGATGGCAGCCCCAGCATTTT.

The chain has TRBV5-6 and TRBJ2-1; 9 bases align to TRBD2. Germline V gene lookup returns CDR1 SGHDT and CDR2 YYEEEE. Unmatched junction bases numbered 3, after V lost 1 base and J lost 4 bases. This CDR3 is built from 15 residues. CDR3 bases: TGTGCCAGCAGCTTGACGACTAGCGGATACAATGAGCAGTTCTTC. It yields the protein CASSLTTSGYNEQFF.

The chain uses TRBV5-6 and TRBJ1-6, with 8 bases identical to TRBD1. Germline V CDR1 and CDR2: SGHDT, YYEEEE. V was clipped by 0 bases and J by 4 bases; unmatched bases: 6. This CDR3 comprises 17 residues. The CDR3 DNA is TGTGCCAGCAGCTTGGCTGGGACAGGCCGGTATAATTCACCCCTCCACTTT. This translates into CASSLAGTGRYNSPLHF.

The chain uses TRBV5-1 and TRBJ2-3; a weak D match, TRBD2 (6 bases). Trimming cost V 4 bases and J 0 bases, with 12 bases left between them. Germline CDR1 is SGHRS and CDR2 is YFSETQ. The CDR3 spans 15 residues. The CDR3, as DNA: TGCGCCAGCAGCCCTACTAGCACTAGCACAGATACGCAGTATTTT. As protein: CASSPTSTSTDTQYF.

The chain recombines TRBV7-6 with TRBJ2-7, with 10 bases identical to TRBD2. The CDR3 spans 15 residues. Germline-derived CDR1 and CDR2 are SGHVS and FNYEAQ. Trimming removed 1 base from V and 7 bases from J; junction bases left unmatched: 7. CDR3 nucleotide sequence: TGTGCCAGCAGCTTAGGAGCGGGAGGGCTCAGGGAGCAGTACTTC. Its translation is CASSLGAGGLREQYF.

This chain links TRBV4-2 with TRBJ1-2, with unresolved D. Per the germline V gene, CDR1 is LGHNA and CDR2 is YNFKEQ. This CDR3 has 14 residues. V lost 4 bases and J lost 0, with 9 bases in between. The CDR3 nucleotides are TGTGCCAGCAGCCCAGAGGGTTCTAACTATGGCTACACCTTC. It translates to CASSPEGSNYGYTF.

CDR3 sequence reads: CASSSWDSEGYTF. In DNA form, the CDR3 reads TGTGCCAGTAGTAGTTGGGACAGTGAAGGCTACACCTTC. The chain has TRBV19 and TRBJ1-2, with 7 bases identical to TRBD1. The CDR3 loop spans 13 amino acids. The V segment lost 4 bases and the J segment 8 bases; nucleotides outside the gene matches: 7. The germline V gene has CDR1 LNHDA and CDR2 SQIVND (reference sequence).

The chain recombines TRBV5-1 with TRBJ2-7, with 13 bases aligning to TRBD2. This CDR3 has 19 residues. V trimming: 4 bases; J trimming: 3 bases; junction bases outside the gene matches: 16. The germline V gene encodes CDR1 SGHRS and CDR2 YFSETQ. The CDR3 protein is CASSLTLGDRTSGGYEQYF. As DNA, the CDR3 is TGCGCCAGCAGCCTGACTCTGGGGGATAGGACTAGCGGGGGCTACGAGCAGTACTTC.

This clone turned up a few times. The chain recombines TRBV19 with TRBJ1-2, with D possibly TRBD1 on 5 matching bases. Per germline, CDR1 LNHDA and CDR2 SQIVND (reference sequence). V lost 11 bases, J lost 2 bases, and 9 bases lay in between. CDR3 length: 11 residues. CDR3 coding DNA: TGTGCCGTGGGGGAGAACTATGGCTACACCTTC. Translation: CAVGENYGYTF.

The chain carries TRBV27 and TRBJ1-6; D is undetermined. V lost 5 bases and J lost 6, with 17 bases in between. The CDR3 has 16 amino acids. Germline lookup yields CDR1 MNHEY and CDR2 SMNVEV (reference sequence). CDR3 sequence: CASSARADRLNSPLHF. The CDR3 nucleotides read TGTGCCAGCAGTGCAAGGGCGGACCGACTTAATTCACCCCTCCACTTT.

This clone was seen more than once but under ten times. The chain employs TRBV2 and TRBJ2-1, with 7 nucleotides matching TRBD1. Germline V lookup: CDR1 SNHLY, CDR2 FYNNEI. CDR3 length: 14 residues. J lost 4 bases, V lost 6 bases, and 6 bases had no gene match. This chain's CDR3 is CASRGTAPYNEQFF. CDR3 nucleotides: TGTGCCAGCAGAGGGACAGCCCCGTACAATGAGCAGTTCTTC.

By sample share, this clone is medium-sized (0.01 to 0.1%). This chain uses TRBV4-3 with TRBJ1-2; TRBD1 is a possible D gene (5 bases). The CDR3 covers 16 residues. The germline gives CDR1 LGHNA, CDR2 YSLEER. V lost 0 bases, J lost 8 bases, and 19 bases lay in between. For the CDR3, the DNA is TGCGCCAGCAGCCAAGATCCAGGGCCGGGGGTAGACGGCTACACCTTC. It specifies CASSQDPGPGVDGYTF.